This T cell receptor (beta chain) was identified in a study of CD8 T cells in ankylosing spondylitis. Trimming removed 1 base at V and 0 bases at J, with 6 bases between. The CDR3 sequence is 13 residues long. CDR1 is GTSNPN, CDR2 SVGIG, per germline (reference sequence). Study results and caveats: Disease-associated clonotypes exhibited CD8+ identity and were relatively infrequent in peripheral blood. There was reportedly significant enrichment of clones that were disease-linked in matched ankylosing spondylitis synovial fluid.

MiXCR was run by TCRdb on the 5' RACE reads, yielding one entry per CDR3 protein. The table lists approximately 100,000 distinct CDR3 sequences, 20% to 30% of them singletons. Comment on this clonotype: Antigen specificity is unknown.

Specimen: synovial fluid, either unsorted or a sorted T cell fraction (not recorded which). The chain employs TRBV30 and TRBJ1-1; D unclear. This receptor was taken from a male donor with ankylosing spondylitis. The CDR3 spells CAWSGNLNTEAFF. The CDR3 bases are TGTGCCTGGAGTGGGAATCTGAACACTGAAGCTTTCTTT.